Below are 29 T cell receptor beta chains sequenced from a single sample in a study of blood T cell repertoires in COVID-19. Produced via immunoSEQ multiplex PCR; TCRdb's table is partial and in-frame only. This sample has roughly 100,000 clones, with 81% found just once. Sequencing was done on a sample of peripheral blood. The receptors were sampled from an elderly man with acute or convalescent COVID-19.

The rearrangement uses TRBV25-1 and TRBJ2-1; 11 bases match TRBD2. V trimming: 3 bases; J trimming: 3 bases; junction bases outside the gene matches: 4. CDR1 and CDR2 from the germline V gene are MGHDK and SYGVNS. The CDR3 runs 16 residues. The CDR3 sequence: CASSDPTSGSYNEQFF. CDR3 nucleotide sequence: TGTGCCAGCAGTGACCCAACTAGCGGGAGCTACAATGAGCAGTTCTTC.

The rearrangement joins TRBV4-3 to TRBJ1-1, with D perhaps TRBD1 (5 bases). V lost 0 bases and J 6 bases, leaving 17 bases between the germline ends. Germline V gives CDR1 LGHNA, CDR2 YSLEER. This CDR3 comprises 16 residues. The CDR3 nucleotides are TGCGCCAGCAGCCAAGAGAAGCTTCGGACAAGCGCTGAAGCTTTCTTT. This translates into CASSQEKLRTSAEAFF.

This clone was detected a few times. The chain combines TRBV19 with TRBJ2-1; TRBD2 matches 10 bases. CDR3 length: 16 amino acids. V lost 3 bases to trimming and J lost 12 bases; unmatched junction nucleotides: 14. Looked up from germline, CDR1 is LNHDA and CDR2 is SQIVND (reference sequence). The CDR3 sequence: CASSMGGGLAGAGQFF. CDR3 bases: TGTGCCAGTAGTATGGGCGGGGGGCTAGCGGGAGCAGGGCAGTTCTTC.

This rearrangement joins TRBV4-2 to TRBJ1-2, with TRBD1 as a possible D gene (5 bases). Germline CDR1 is LGHNA and CDR2 is YNFKEQ. The CDR3 is made up of 14 amino acids. The V and J ends lost 0 bases and 4 bases respectively, with 9 bases between them. The CDR3 nucleotides are TGTGCCAGCAGCCAAGAACAGGAGTTCTATGGCTACACCTTC. The encoded protein is CASSQEQEFYGYTF.

In the case of this clone: A much bigger clone sits one base away, suggesting this may be a read error. The CDR3 DNA reads TGTGCCAGTAGGGACAGGGTGAACACTGAAGCTTTCTTT. It specifies CASRDRVNTEAFF. The V call is TRBV19, the J call TRBJ1-1, with 8 bases that match TRBD1. With V trimmed by 6 bases and J by 0 bases, 0 bases remained unmatched. The CDR3 totals 13 residues. CDR1 LNHDA and CDR2 SQIVND come from the germline V gene (reference sequence).

This sequence joins TRBV19 and TRBJ1-4, with 9 bases fitting TRBD1. Germline V lookup: CDR1 LNHDA, CDR2 SQIVND (reference sequence). Trimming at V came to 10 bases and at J to 7 bases, leaving 10 bases not matched to a gene. There are 14 residues in the CDR3. The DNA of the CDR3 is TGTGCCACTAAACGGGGGACAGGGTTTGAAAAACTGTTTTTT. Its protein is CATKRGTGFEKLFF.

The chain employs TRBV7-3 and TRBJ2-3; 7 bases fit TRBD1. V dropped 5 bases and J dropped 6; count of bases not matched to a gene: 14. Germline V gives CDR1 SGHTA, CDR2 FQGTGA. This CDR3 region has 16 residues. CDR3 in DNA: TGTGCCAGCAGCGACTCCGGGACAGTGGGAGTGGATACGCAGTATTTT. This translates into CASSDSGTVGVDTQYF. The whole variable domain, filled in from reference TRBV7-3 and TRBJ2-3, reads GAGVSQTPSNKVTEKGKYVELRCDPISGHTALYWYRQSLGQGPEFLIYFQGTGAADDSGLPNDRFFAVRPEGSVSTLKIQRTERGDSAVYLCASSDSGTVGVDTQYFGPGTRLTVL.

This chain's CDR3 is CASGTGHNEQFF. As DNA, the CDR3 is TGCGCCAGCGGGACAGGGCACAATGAGCAGTTCTTC. This chain links TRBV5-1 with TRBJ2-1, with 9 nucleotides matching TRBD1. The germline gives CDR1 SGHRS, CDR2 YFSETQ. The CDR3 extends over 12 amino acids. Trimming at V came to 7 bases and at J to 5 bases, leaving 1 base not matched to a gene.

This clone was seen only a few times. Additional DNA sequences in this sample encode the identical CDR3. The CDR3 here is CASSNGGLAGVGTGELFF. The CDR3 region has the DNA TGTGCCAGCAGTAACGGGGGACTAGCGGGAGTCGGCACCGGGGAGCTGTTTTTT. V usage is TRBV7-2 and J usage is TRBJ2-2; TRBD2 agrees at 14 bases. CDR1 and CDR2 (germline): SGHTA, FQGNSA. CDR3 length: 18 amino acids. Trimming removed 6 bases from V and 4 bases from J; junction bases left unmatched: 10.

The V gene is TRBV6-5, the J gene TRBJ1-1; possibly TRBD1 for D (6 bases). The CDR3 totals 13 residues. Germline V lookup: CDR1 MNHEY, CDR2 SVGAGI. The V end was cut by 6 bases, the J end by 3 bases, with 11 bases between. The CDR3: CASSLQGDTEAFF. CDR3 nucleotides: TGTGCCAGCAGCTTACAGGGCGACACTGAAGCTTTCTTT.

The V call is TRBV5-5, the J call TRBJ1-3, with 8 bases lining up with TRBD1. Germline V lookup: CDR1 SGHKS, CDR2 YYEKEE (reference sequence). This CDR3 is 17 amino acids long. Unmatched junction bases numbered 13, after V lost 4 bases and J lost 4 bases. CDR3 residues: CASSDRNRGLGGNTIYF. The CDR3 nucleotides read TGTGCCAGCAGCGACCGCAACAGGGGGTTAGGGGGAAACACCATATATTTT.

This chain uses TRBV28 with TRBJ1-5; 8 bases agree with TRBD1. This CDR3 has 14 residues. Trimming took 7 bases from V and 3 from J; bases not matched to a gene: 5. Per germline, CDR1 MDHEN and CDR2 SYDVKM. The CDR3 nucleotides are TGTGCCAGCACTCGGGACAGGTCCAATCAGCCCCAGCATTTT. This sequence encodes CASTRDRSNQPQHF.

The chain has TRBV11-3 and TRBJ2-5; the match to TRBD2 covers 10 bases. Germline V gene data show CDR1 as SGHNT and CDR2 as YENEEA. The CDR3 is made up of 17 amino acids. V gave up 4 bases and J gave up 5 bases; unmatched junction bases: 13. CDR3 in DNA: TGTGCCAGCAGCTCTAACGGATTAGCGGGAGGCACGGAGACCCAGTACTTC. Residues: CASSSNGLAGGTETQYF.

This chain connects TRBV7-9 to TRBJ1-3; 7 bases match TRBD1. After removal of 2 bases from V and 0 bases from J, the junction contained 4 bases not matched to a gene. The CDR3 contains 16 residues. The germline CDR1 and CDR2 sequences are SEHNR and FQNEAQ (reference sequence). CDR3 sequence (DNA): TGTGCCAGCAGCTTAACTCGGGACAGCTCTGGAAACACCATATATTTT. Encoded protein: CASSLTRDSSGNTIYF.

This clone was seen a handful of times. V and J are TRBV19 and TRBJ1-1; D is uncertain. The CDR3 consists of 13 residues. Trimming left V 7 bases short and J 2 bases short, with 11 bases between. The V gene's germline CDR1 is LNHDA and CDR2 SQIVND (reference sequence). The CDR3 sequence: CASTFTDNTEAFF. The DNA of the CDR3 is TGTGCCAGTACTTTTACAGACAACACTGAAGCTTTCTTT.

The chain recombines TRBV28 with TRBJ2-3; 11 bases are a match to TRBD2. J was trimmed by 3 bases and V by 4 bases; bases with no gene match: 6. Germline loops: CDR1 MDHEN, CDR2 SYDVKM. The CDR3 contains 16 residues. CDR3 region: CASSSGTSGKTDTQYF. In DNA, the CDR3 is TGTGCCAGCAGTTCGGGGACTAGCGGAAAAACAGATACGCAGTATTTT.

CDR3 DNA: TGTGCCAGCAGTAGACAGGGGGCTAATAATCAGCCCCAGCATTTT. Protein product: CASSRQGANNQPQHF. The rearrangement links TRBV6-5 to TRBJ1-5, with 10 bases aligning to TRBD1. The CDR3 is 15 residues long. Germline CDR1 and CDR2: MNHEY and SVGAGI. V lost 5 bases, J lost 4 bases, and 5 bases stayed unmatched.

The rearrangement uses TRBV27 and TRBJ2-1; TRBD1 is a possible D gene (6 bases). The ends were cut back, 11 bases at V and 0 bases at J, with 11 bases in the middle. This CDR3 is 13 amino acids long. CDR1 is MNHEY and CDR2 is SMNVEV in the germline V gene (reference sequence). CDR3 amino acids: CASGQSSYNEQFF. In DNA, the CDR3 is TGTGCCTCCGGACAGAGCTCCTACAATGAGCAGTTCTTC.

The rearrangement links TRBV7-9 to TRBJ2-6, with D unresolved. Between the trimmed V and J ends, which lost 5 bases and 0 bases, there was a span of 11 bases. This CDR3 has 16 residues. Per germline, CDR1 SEHNR and CDR2 FQNEAQ (reference sequence). The CDR3 spells CASSPLLVSGANVLTF. The CDR3 nucleotides are TGTGCCAGCAGCCCTCTACTCGTCTCTGGGGCCAACGTCCTGACTTTC.

The rearrangement uses TRBV6-5 and TRBJ1-6; no reliable D call. This CDR3 spans 15 amino acids. Germline CDR1 and CDR2: MNHEY and SVGAGI. Trimming removed 6 bases from V and 3 bases from J, with 12 bases in between. The CDR3 region has the DNA TGTGCCAGCAGCCGCGGAGCAGACTATAATTCACCCCTCCACTTT. As protein: CASSRGADYNSPLHF.

The genes are TRBV5-1 and TRBJ2-7; 9 bases are a match to TRBD2. CDR1 is SGHRS, CDR2 YFSETQ, per germline. CDR3 length: 15 amino acids. J lost 0 bases, V lost 4 bases, and 5 bases had no gene match. The DNA of the CDR3 is TGCGCCAGCAGCCCGCTAGCGGGACCCTCCTACGAGCAGTACTTC. This translates into CASSPLAGPSYEQYF.

This clone came up a few times. In nucleotides, the CDR3 is TGTGCCAGCAGTAGGGACAGGCGCGAATATCAGCCCCAGCATTTT. As protein: CASSRDRREYQPQHF. The chain employs TRBV6-2 or TRBV6-3 and TRBJ1-5, with 8 bases matching TRBD1. Losses at the gene ends were 5 bases for V and 5 bases for J; bases not matched to a gene: 8. Germline assignment: CDR1 MNHEY and CDR2 SVGEGT. The CDR3 contains 15 residues.

The rearrangement uses TRBV9 and TRBJ2-1; 9 bases align to TRBD2. The CDR3 extends over 17 amino acids. V was clipped by 2 bases and J by 4 bases; unmatched bases: 10. CDR1 and CDR2 (germline): SGDLS, YYNGEE. The CDR3 DNA reads TGTGCCAGCAGCGTTCATATAGCGGGAGCAGATTACAATGAGCAGTTCTTC. This sequence encodes CASSVHIAGADYNEQFF. Full variable domain (missing parts from reference TRBV9 and TRBJ2-1): DSGVTQTPKHLITATGQRVTLRCSPRSGDLSVYWYQQSLDQGLQFLIQYYNGEERAKGNILERFSAQQFPDLHSELNLSSLELGDSALYFCASSVHIAGADYNEQFFGPGTRLTVL.

The V call is TRBV5-5, the J call TRBJ1-4; 11 bases are a match to TRBD1. Germline V gene data show CDR1 as SGHKS and CDR2 as YYEKEE (reference sequence). The length of the CDR3 is 16 residues. After removal of 4 bases from V and 7 bases from J, the junction contained 9 bases not matched to a gene. As DNA, the CDR3 is TGTGCCAGCAGCCCCGCAGGAGGGACAGGGGGTGAAAAACTGTTTTTT. Amino acids: CASSPAGGTGGEKLFF.

The CDR3 region is CASNPLDSTHEQYF. The DNA for the CDR3 is TGTGCCAGCAACCCTTTGGACAGTACCCACGAGCAGTACTTC. This sequence joins TRBV5-5 and TRBJ2-7; tentatively, D is TRBD1 (6 bases). The germline V gene has CDR1 SGHKS and CDR2 YYEKEE (reference sequence). The CDR3 consists of 14 residues. The V end was cut by 6 bases, the J end by 5 bases, with 18 bases between.

V gene TRBV30 combines with J gene TRBJ1-2; TRBD1 is a possible D gene (5 bases). This CDR3 is 14 amino acids long. Trimming left V 4 bases short and J 7 bases short, with 19 bases between. Germline CDR1 reads GTSNPN; CDR2 reads SVGIG (reference sequence). The CDR3 DNA is TGTGCCTGGACAATGGGGCCTGCGGTGGCTGGCTACACCTTC. It yields the protein CAWTMGPAVAGYTF.

This chain uses TRBV5-1 with TRBJ1-4, with D perhaps TRBD1 (5 bases). Germline V gives CDR1 SGHRS, CDR2 YFSETQ. The V end lost 3 bases, the J end lost 8 bases, and 14 bases lay between the germline ends. The CDR3 has 14 amino acids. CDR3 residues: CASSSGLFGEKLFF. In DNA form, the CDR3 reads TGCGCCAGCAGCTCGGGACTCTTTGGAGAAAAACTGTTTTTT.

The rearrangement joins TRBV30 to TRBJ1-5; maybe TRBD1 (5 bases). The CDR3 runs to 15 residues. V was shortened by 1 base and J by 0 bases, with 10 bases between the two germline ends. Germline CDR1 reads GTSNPN; CDR2 reads SVGIG (reference sequence). The CDR3, as DNA: TGTGCCTGGAGTGCACAGGAATATAGCAATCAGCCCCAGCATTTT. Protein product: CAWSAQEYSNQPQHF.

The V and J genes are TRBV7-9 and TRBJ2-7; possibly TRBD2 for D (6 bases). The CDR3 runs to 13 residues. From germline, CDR1 is SEHNR and CDR2 FQNEAQ (reference sequence). V lost 3 bases and J 6 bases, leaving 12 bases between the germline ends. The CDR3 region has the DNA TGTGCCAGCAGCTTTGGGACTCCGGGCGAGCAGTACTTC. This encodes CASSFGTPGEQYF. Based on the CDR3 plus reference TRBV7-9 and TRBJ2-7, the full variable domain is DTGVSQNPRHKITKRGQNVTFRCDPISEHNRLYWYRQTLGQGPEFLTYFQNEAQLEKSRLLSDRFSAERPKGSFSTLEIQRTEQGDSAMYLCASSFGTPGEQYFGPGTRLTVT.